The clone carrying this T cell receptor (beta chain) occurred a few times. Antigen unknown. The V segment lost 1 base and the J segment 4 bases; nucleotides outside the gene matches: 4. The germline V gene encodes CDR1 LGHDT and CDR2 YNNKEL (reference sequence). This CDR3 is 15 amino acids long. These data originate in a study of early T cells in non-severe SARS-CoV-2 infection. Study-wide background: Unsorted whole blood bulk RNA was sequenced, with unpaired chains. Study-wide results and caveats: VDJdb matches were skewed toward anti-spike CD8 T cell responses.

Unique molecular identifiers were affixed to single, distinct cDNA molecules. TCRdb independently ran MiXCR on the 5' RACE reads; one entry per CDR3 protein. The table has around 81,000 distinct CDR3 sequences, 13% to 15% seen once. This clonotype was sampled from an adult who was a healthcare worker with PCR-confirmed SARS-CoV-2 infection or an uninfected control (not recorded which). The chain recombines TRBV3-1 with TRBJ1-2; 9 positions match TRBD1. The sequenced sample was whole blood. CDR3 nucleotide sequence: TGTGCCAGCAGCCAAGGCCCGACAGGGGGCTATGGCTACACCTTC. It is translated as CASSQGPTGGYGYTF.